This T cell receptor (beta chain) appears in the sequencing data of a study of blood T cell repertoires in COVID-19 (dated by TCRdb to about 2020). Regarding the study in general: Samples covering the acute and convalescent phases of COVID-19 were provided by collaborators in the United States, Italy and Spain. The prospective study material was composed of cDNA or gDNA derived from T cells, B-cell-depleted T cells, or PBMCs. The dataset comprised deeply sampled blood TCRbeta repertoires from subjects exposed to, actively infected with, or recovered from COVID-19. The repertoires were made available in a free public database intended to serve as a resource for research on the immune response to SARS-CoV-2. The samples were drawn from the first 160 participants of the ongoing ImmuneRACE study and from 1,254 subjects provided by 6 global collaborators. Sample metadata almost always included a de-identified subject ID, COVID-19 status, age in years and sex. Where HLA class I and class II types were available, the types were taken from metadata supplied by the sample provider, not from assay-based typing. What the work shows at the level of the full study, not this receptor alone: How much clinical and demographic metadata was included differed by source and by participant, and the metadata was provided uncurated.

Enrolling through a virtual design, the prospective study's participants ranged in age from about 18 to 89 years and lived across approximately 25 United States geographic areas. Cohort assignment in the prospective study relied on participant-reported clinical history from a screening survey and a study questionnaire. Mobile phlebotomists in the prospective study collected whole blood, serum and a nasopharyngeal or oropharyngeal swab from every participant. Prospective study participants could optionally give additional blood draws and questionnaires over a roughly two-month period. Before DNA extraction, prospective study blood samples were shipped either frozen or at room temperature. As regards this clone: This receptor's antigen is unknown. Base qualities are not recorded, but no much larger clone differs from it by a single base.

The CDR3, cysteine through phenylalanine, is 15 amino acids long. Only CDR3 DNA is held: 45 bases, read in frame from base 1. Trimmed from V: 4 bases; trimmed from J: 3 bases; junction bases lacking a gene match: 6. CDR1 and CDR2 were assigned from the germline V gene as MDHEN and SYDVKM. The immunoSEQ Assay, a bias-controlled multiplex PCR, was used to amplify TCRbeta CDR3 regions from genomic DNA. On the authors' methods: Nucleated cell counts per sample were estimated from amplification of reference gene primers within the assay. To quantify the absolute abundance of each unique TCRbeta CDR3 rearrangement, sequence reads were collapsed and filtered. For each sample, productive Simpson clonality was calculated as the square root of Simpson's diversity index across productive rearrangements. TCRdb provides this immuneACCESS table in a form limited to in-frame rearrangements. Some clones are lacking; in checked studies, under half of them reflect an unresolved V gene, and why the rest are absent is not known. D and trimming were read from the DNA, whereas the V and J calls and clone size are those reported in that table. This sample lists hundreds of thousands of clones; 80% to 90% were detected once. The leading ten clones occupy less than 5% of the sample.

The chain couples TRBV28 to TRBJ1-2, and 9 bases in between align with TRBD1. This clonotype was obtained from a middle-aged woman with acute COVID-19. Sample: PBMCs or T cells enriched from blood (not recorded which). Here is the DNA: TGTGCCAGCAGTTCCCCCCGGACAGGGGACTATGGCTACACCTTC. It specifies CASSSPRTGDYGYTF.